This T cell receptor beta chain came from a study of spatial heterogeneity in lung cancer. Study-level background: Donation came from around 72 patients with untreated early-stage non-small cell lung cancer. Whole-study results and caveats: Blood contained ubiquitous expanded tumor TCRs more at resection than at follow-up.

The ends were cut back, 3 bases at V and 4 bases at J, with 3 bases in the middle. Germline V gives CDR1 SGHVS, CDR2 FNYEAQ. The CDR3 consists of 11 residues. This clonotype occurred many times. As yet, its antigen is unknown. TCRdb analysed the 5' RACE reads with MiXCR anew, one entry per CDR3 protein. The top ten clones hold about 9% of a sample with approximately 39,000 distinct CDR3 sequences, approximately 7.5% of them seen once. Time point described: blood at routine non-recurrence follow-up after resection. In each case, whole RNA from tumor, nontumor lung or frozen PBMC was sequenced unsorted. The chain recombines TRBV7-6 with TRBJ2-5; D remains unclear. This material consisted of PBMCs, taken at follow-up. The receptor was isolated from a male donor with early-stage non-small cell lung cancer. The CDR3 sequence is CASSFRETQYF. As DNA, the CDR3 is TGTGCCAGCAGCTTTAGAGAGACCCAGTACTTC.